This is a list of T cell receptor beta chains from one sample in a study of blood T cell repertoires in COVID-19. Sequenced by immunoSEQ multiplex PCR; TCRdb stores in-frame clones only, minus some. The sample contains approximately 150,000 clones, about 89% of which appear only once. The sample comprised peripheral blood. The receptors originated from a man older than 75 with acute or convalescent COVID-19. Both conserved end residues are trimmed from each CDR3.

j_call v_call cdr3_aa
TRBJ2-4 TRBV5-1 ASGTGESIQY
TRBJ2-3 TRBV6-5 ASRAGAPSTDTQY
TRBJ2-1 TRBV29-1 SVGGGGSYNEQF
TRBJ2-1 TRBV10-3 AISAGSSYNEQF
TRBJ1-4 TRBV10-3 AISAGTGDNEKLF
TRBJ1-1 TRBV9 ASSVEGQGKTEAF
TRBJ1-4 TRBV9 ASSAGTGAANEKLF
TRBJ2-6 TRBV19 ASSRVQAGSGANVLT
TRBJ1-1 TRBV19 ASSTERMMNTEAF
TRBJ2-5 TRBV7-9 ASSFGPLRAEETQY
TRBJ2-7 TRBV28 ASTTPGGSYEQY
TRBJ2-6 TRBV19 ASSIAMTGASSGANVLT
TRBJ1-2 TRBV5-6 ASREGLGGGFGYT
TRBJ2-7 TRBV30 AWSRASGGYEQY
TRBJ1-2 TRBV18 ASSPSGGYGYT
TRBJ2-7 TRBV27 ASRQGLLTYEQY
TRBJ1-5 TRBV6-1 ASSDSGGAWQPQH
TRBJ2-7 TRBV6-5 ASSYSPDTSYEQY
TRBJ1-1 TRBV9 ASSPRDRGWTEAF
TRBJ1-5 TRBV18 ASSLGTGASQPQH
TRBJ1-2 TRBV15 ATSIRQGGGYT
TRBJ2-1 TRBV3-1/TRBV3-2 ASSQGLSSSYNEQF
TRBJ2-3 TRBV13 ASSLAGIPSDTQY
TRBJ2-7 TRBV5-1 ASSPGGLGAYEQY
TRBJ2-5 TRBV19 ASSQLAGGQETQY
TRBJ2-1 TRBV29-1 SADIYNEQF
TRBJ2-7 TRBV28 ASNPGQFIYEQY
TRBJ1-3 TRBV25-1 ASTSTGAGNTIY
TRBJ1-5 TRBV6-1 ASSEVTNNQPQH
TRBJ1-1 TRBV11-2 ASSPGVNTEAF
TRBJ2-3 TRBV2 ANGQGRDTQY
TRBJ2-1 TRBV5-1 ASSLSPPYNEQF
TRBJ2-2 TRBV28 ASRIGGQGGELF
TRBJ2-3 TRBV28 ASNQRSGLGDTQY
TRBJ2-1 TRBV5-4 ASSQGGVAGGNYNEQF
TRBJ2-1 TRBV7-2 ASSLVATTPNEQF
TRBJ2-3 TRBV6-5 ASRSRTSSTDTQY
TRBJ2-7 TRBV6-5 ASSPGTEYEQY
TRBJ1-4 TRBV5-1 ASSLQGSNEKLF
TRBJ2-7 TRBV5-1 ASSSGQGWNEQY
TRBJ2-1 TRBV3-1/TRBV3-2 ASRGTATLAGGYNEQF
TRBJ1-2 TRBV7-2 ASSLVSGSVDGYT
TRBJ2-2 TRBV7-7 ASSLSVAATGELF
TRBJ2-4 TRBV2 ASRVGQGGGKNIQY
TRBJ2-3 TRBV6-5 ASSRAGGTTDTQY
TRBJ2-1 TRBV2 ASIPARLNEQF
TRBJ1-3 TRBV10-3 AISESLGGLDSGNTIY
TRBJ2-3 TRBV5-4 ASSLGLADGDTQY
TRBJ2-6 TRBV30 AWSLGPSGTSGRAGSGANVLT
TRBJ2-3 TRBV5-1 ASSLAGDRTDTQY
TRBJ2-2 TRBV5-1 ASSPGLAGAAGELF
TRBJ2-1 TRBV7-2 ASGEAGSAEYNEQF
TRBJ1-6 TRBV7-6 ASSLVGTGGSPLH
TRBJ2-7 TRBV3-1/TRBV3-2 ASSARRGPAYEQY
TRBJ2-1 TRBV27 ASKRVAGGDEQF